This TCR beta chain is from a study of blood T cell repertoires in COVID-19. Study overall: COVID-19 samples, acute and convalescent, were from the United States, Italy and Spain. From T cells, B-cell-depleted T cells, or PBMCs came the material, which was cDNA or gDNA.

This CDR3 has 17 residues. Under the authors' procedure: Reference gene primers were amplified, and this amplification served to estimate nucleated cell counts. Assay used: immunoSEQ multiplex PCR; TCRdb lists only in-frame clones, some missing. V and J calls and clone size are as listed in that table; D and trimming were resolved from the DNA. Counted here are approximately 260,000 clones, 82% occurring once; the ten biggest clones make up over 10%. The clonotype originates from an older woman with active or convalescent COVID-19. Specimen: peripheral blood. This chain uses TRBV1 with TRBJ2-1; the DNA was not used to check the table's D call, TRBD2. TRBV1 is a listed pseudogene. The CDR3 nucleotides read TGCACCAGCAGCCAGAAAAGACTAGCGGGGGACAACAATGAACAGTTCTTC. Amino acid sequence: CTSSQKRLAGDNNEQFF.